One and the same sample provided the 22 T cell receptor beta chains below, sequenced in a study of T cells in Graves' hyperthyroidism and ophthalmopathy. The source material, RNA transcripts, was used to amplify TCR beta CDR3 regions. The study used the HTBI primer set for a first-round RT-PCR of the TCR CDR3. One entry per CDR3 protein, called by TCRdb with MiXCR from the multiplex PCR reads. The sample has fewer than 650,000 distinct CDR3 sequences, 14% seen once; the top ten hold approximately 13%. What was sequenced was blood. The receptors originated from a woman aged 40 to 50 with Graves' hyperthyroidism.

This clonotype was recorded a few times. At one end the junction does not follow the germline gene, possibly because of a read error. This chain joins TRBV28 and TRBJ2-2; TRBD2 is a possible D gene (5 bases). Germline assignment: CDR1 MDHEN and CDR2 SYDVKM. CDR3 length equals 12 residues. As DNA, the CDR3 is TGTGCCAGCAGATTAGCATCCGGGAAGCTGTTTTTT. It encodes CASRLASGKLFF.

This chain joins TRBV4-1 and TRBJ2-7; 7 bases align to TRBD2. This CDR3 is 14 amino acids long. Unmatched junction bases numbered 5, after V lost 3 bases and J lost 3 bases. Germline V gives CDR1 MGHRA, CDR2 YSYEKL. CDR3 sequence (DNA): TGCGCCAGCAGCCAGGGTCGGGGGGACTACGAGCAGTACTTC. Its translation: CASSQGRGDYEQYF.

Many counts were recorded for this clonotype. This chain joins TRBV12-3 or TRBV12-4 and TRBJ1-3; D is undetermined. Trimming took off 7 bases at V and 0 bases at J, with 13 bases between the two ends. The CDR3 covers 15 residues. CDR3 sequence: CASNPERISGNTIYF. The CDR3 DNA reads TGTGCCAGCAATCCCGAACGGATCTCTGGAAACACCATATATTTT.

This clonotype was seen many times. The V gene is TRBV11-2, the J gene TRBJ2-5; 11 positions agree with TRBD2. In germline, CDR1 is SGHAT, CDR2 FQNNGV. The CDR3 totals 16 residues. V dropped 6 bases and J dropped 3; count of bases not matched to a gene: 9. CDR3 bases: TGTGCCAGCAGGTTGGCCGGGACTAGCGGAAAAGAGACCCAGTACTTC. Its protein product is CASRLAGTSGKETQYF.

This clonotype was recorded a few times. The CDR3 loop reads CASSLEGSYGYTF. The DNA of the CDR3 is TGTGCCAGCAGCCTGGAGGGGTCCTATGGCTACACCTTC. The V and J genes are TRBV12-3 or TRBV12-4 and TRBJ1-2, with a possible D match to TRBD1 (5 bases). The CDR3 covers 13 residues. Trimming cost V 6 bases and J 4 bases, with 12 bases left between them.

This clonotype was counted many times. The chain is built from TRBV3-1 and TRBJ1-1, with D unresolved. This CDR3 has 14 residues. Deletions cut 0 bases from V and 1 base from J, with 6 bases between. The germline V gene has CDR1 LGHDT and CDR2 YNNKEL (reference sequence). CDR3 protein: CASSQESANTEAFF. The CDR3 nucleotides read TGTGCCAGCAGCCAAGAATCGGCGAACACTGAAGCTTTCTTT. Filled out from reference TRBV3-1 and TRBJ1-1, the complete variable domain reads DTAVSQTPKYLVTQMGNDKSIKCEQNLGHDTMYWYKQDSKKFLKIMFSYNNKELIINETVPNRFSPKSPDKAHLNLHINSLELGDSAVYFCASSQESANTEAFFGQGTRLTVV.

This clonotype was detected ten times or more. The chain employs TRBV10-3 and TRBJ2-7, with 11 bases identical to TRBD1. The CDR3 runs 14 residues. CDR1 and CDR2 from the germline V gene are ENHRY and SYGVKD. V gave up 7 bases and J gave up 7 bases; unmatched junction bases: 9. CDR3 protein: CAITIGQGAGEQYF. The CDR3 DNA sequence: TGTGCCATCACCATTGGACAGGGGGCAGGTGAGCAGTACTTC.

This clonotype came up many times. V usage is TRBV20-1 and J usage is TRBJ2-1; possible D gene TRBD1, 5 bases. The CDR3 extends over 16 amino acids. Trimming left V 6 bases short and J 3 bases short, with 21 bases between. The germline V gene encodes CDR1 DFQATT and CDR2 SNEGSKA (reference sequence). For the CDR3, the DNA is TGCAGTGCCACGGTACAGGCCCGTTTGAACTACAATGAGCAGTTCTTC. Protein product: CSATVQARLNYNEQFF.

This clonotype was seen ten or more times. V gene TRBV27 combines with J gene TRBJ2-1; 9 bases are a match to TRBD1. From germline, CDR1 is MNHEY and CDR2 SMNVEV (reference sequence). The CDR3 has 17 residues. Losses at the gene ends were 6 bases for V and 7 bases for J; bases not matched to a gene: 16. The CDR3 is CASSEQGAALVRNEQFF. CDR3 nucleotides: TGTGCCAGCAGCGAACAGGGGGCGGCTTTGGTGCGGAATGAGCAGTTCTTC.

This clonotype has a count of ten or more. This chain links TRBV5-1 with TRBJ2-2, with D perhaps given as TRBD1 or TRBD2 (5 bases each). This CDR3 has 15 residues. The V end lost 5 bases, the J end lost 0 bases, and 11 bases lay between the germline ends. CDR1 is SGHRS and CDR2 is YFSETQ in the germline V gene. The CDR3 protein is CASRPGPTNTGELFF. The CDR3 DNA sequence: TGCGCCAGCAGGCCGGGACCTACGAACACCGGGGAGCTGTTTTTT.

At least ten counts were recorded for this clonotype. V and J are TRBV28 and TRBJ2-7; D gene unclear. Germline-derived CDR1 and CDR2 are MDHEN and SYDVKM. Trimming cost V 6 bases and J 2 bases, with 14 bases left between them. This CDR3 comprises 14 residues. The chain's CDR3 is CASSGRGIAYEQYF. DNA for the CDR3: TGTGCCAGCAGCGGCCGAGGTATAGCCTACGAGCAGTACTTC.

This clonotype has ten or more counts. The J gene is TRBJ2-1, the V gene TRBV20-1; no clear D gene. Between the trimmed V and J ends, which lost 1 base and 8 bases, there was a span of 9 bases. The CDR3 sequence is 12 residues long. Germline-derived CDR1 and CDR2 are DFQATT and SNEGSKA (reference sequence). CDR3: CSARGASDEQFF. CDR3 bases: TGCAGTGCTAGAGGTGCCAGTGATGAGCAGTTCTTC.

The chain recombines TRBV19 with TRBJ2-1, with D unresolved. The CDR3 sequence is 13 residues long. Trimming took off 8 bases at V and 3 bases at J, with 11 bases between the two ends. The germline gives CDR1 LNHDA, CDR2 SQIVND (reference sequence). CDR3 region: CASSTWDYNEQFF. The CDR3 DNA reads TGTGCCAGTTCCACCTGGGACTACAATGAGCAGTTCTTC.

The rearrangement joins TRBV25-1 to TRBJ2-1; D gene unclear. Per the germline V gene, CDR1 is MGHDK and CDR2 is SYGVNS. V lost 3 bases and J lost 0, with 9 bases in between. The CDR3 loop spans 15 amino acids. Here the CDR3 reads CASSDFESSYNEQFF. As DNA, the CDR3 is TGTGCCAGCAGTGATTTCGAGAGCTCCTACAATGAGCAGTTCTTC.

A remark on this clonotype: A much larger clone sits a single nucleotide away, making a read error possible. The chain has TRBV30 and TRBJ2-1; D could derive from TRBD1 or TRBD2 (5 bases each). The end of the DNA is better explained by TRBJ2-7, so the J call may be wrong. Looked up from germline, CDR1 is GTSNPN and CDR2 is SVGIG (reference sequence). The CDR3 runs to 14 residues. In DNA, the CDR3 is TGTGCCTGGGAGGGGTTCGGGTCCTACAATGAGCAGTACTTC. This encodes CAWEGFGSYNEQYF.

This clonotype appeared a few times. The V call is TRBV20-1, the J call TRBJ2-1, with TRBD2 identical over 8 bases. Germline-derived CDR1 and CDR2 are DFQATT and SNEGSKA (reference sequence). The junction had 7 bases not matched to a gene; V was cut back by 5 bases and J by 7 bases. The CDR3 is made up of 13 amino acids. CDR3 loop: CSAAGTRLNEQFF. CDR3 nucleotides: TGCAGTGCTGCCGGGACTAGACTTAATGAGCAGTTCTTC.

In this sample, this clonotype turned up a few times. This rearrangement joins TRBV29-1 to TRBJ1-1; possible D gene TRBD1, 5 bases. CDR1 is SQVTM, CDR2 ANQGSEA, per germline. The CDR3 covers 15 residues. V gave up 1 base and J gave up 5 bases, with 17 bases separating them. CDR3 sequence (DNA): TGCAGCGTTGAAGTATTCGGGGTTGAGGGGACTGAAGCTTTCTTT. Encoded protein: CSVEVFGVEGTEAFF.

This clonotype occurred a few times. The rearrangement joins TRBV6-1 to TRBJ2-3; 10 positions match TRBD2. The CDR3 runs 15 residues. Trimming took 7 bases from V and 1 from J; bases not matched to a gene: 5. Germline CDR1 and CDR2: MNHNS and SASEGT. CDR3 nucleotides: TGTGCCAGCAACCAGGGACTAGCGCGCACAGATACGCAGTATTTT. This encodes CASNQGLARTDTQYF.

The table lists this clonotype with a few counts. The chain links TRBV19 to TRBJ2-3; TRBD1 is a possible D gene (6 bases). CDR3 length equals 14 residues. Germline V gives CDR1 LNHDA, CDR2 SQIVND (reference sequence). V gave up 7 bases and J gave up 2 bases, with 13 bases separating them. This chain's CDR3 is CASNRDKNTDTQYF. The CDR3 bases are TGTGCCAGTAATCGGGACAAGAACACAGATACGCAGTATTTT.

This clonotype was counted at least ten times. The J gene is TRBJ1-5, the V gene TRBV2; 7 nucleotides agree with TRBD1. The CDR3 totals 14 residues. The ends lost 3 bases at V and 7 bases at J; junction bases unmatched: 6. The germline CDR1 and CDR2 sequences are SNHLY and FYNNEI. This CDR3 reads CASSDDREVQPQHF. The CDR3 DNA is TGTGCCAGCAGTGATGACAGGGAGGTCCAGCCCCAGCATTTT.

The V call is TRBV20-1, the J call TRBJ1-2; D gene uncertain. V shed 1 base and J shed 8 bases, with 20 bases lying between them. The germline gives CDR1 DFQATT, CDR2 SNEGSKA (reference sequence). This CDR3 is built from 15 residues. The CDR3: CSARVGPYTRSGYTF. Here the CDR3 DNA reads TGCAGTGCTAGAGTAGGACCCTACACGAGATCCGGCTACACCTTC.

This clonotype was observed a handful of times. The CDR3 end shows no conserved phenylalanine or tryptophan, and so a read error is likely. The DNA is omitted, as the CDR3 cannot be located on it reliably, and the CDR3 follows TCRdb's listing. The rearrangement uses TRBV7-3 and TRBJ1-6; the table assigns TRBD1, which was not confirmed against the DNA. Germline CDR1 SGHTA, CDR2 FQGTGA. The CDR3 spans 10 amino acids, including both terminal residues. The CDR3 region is CASSIQGGRA.